The subject of this entry is one TCR beta chain. This specimen comes from a study of blood T cell repertoires in COVID-19. Overall study: From the United States, Italy and Spain came samples of acute and convalescent COVID-19. Sources were T cells, B-cell-depleted T cells, or PBMCs; the material itself was cDNA or gDNA.

Original processing notes: It was from reference gene primer amplification that nucleated cell counts were estimated. Sequenced by immunoSEQ multiplex PCR; TCRdb stores in-frame clones only, minus some. V, J and clone size are taken as reported in that table, and D and trimming were inferred from the DNA itself. Here the sample spans tens of thousands of clones, approximately 85% being singletons. The CDR3 covers 13 residues. Germline loops: CDR1 MDHEN, CDR2 SYDVKM. The V gene lost 4 bases and the J gene lost 9 bases, with 10 bases spanning the gap. The source material was peripheral blood. This receptor was identified in a human donor with acute or convalescent COVID-19. The donor label of this sample is uncertain. V gene TRBV28 combines with J gene TRBJ1-6; no reliable D call. This CDR3 is CASSWGGFSPLHF. The CDR3 nucleotides read TGTGCCAGCAGTTGGGGAGGGTTTTCACCCCTCCACTTT. The full variable domain, completed using reference TRBV28 and TRBJ1-6, is DVKVTQSSRYLVKRTGEKVFLECVQDMDHENMFWYRQDPGLGLRLIYFSYDVKMKEKGDIPEGYSVSREKKERFSLILESASTNQTSMYLCASSWGGFSPLHFGNGTRLTVT.